The clone carrying this TCR beta chain was seen a handful of times. As yet, its antigen is unknown. The data were obtained in a study of T cells after yellow fever vaccination. A 5'RACE template-switching step, the method used to make TCR cDNA, added a universal primer site and UMIs. TCRdb reanalysed the 5' RACE reads using MiXCR and keeps one entry per CDR3 protein. Found here are around 590,000 distinct CDR3 sequences, approximately 13% of them singletons; the top ten hold under 15%. Broader study findings: CD4 and CD8 compartments shared a small share of clonotypes, likely from convergent recombination. Most primary-vaccination clones recurred post-booster (around 95% CD4, around 86% CD8).

The specimen was PBMCs, collected on the day of the yellow fever booster vaccination. The source of this sequence is a man in his thirties or forties who received the YFV17D yellow fever vaccine.

DNA for the CDR3: TGTGCCAGCAGCGGCCCAGGACAGGCAGATACGCAGTATTTT. As protein: CASSGPGQADTQYF. The genes are TRBV9 and TRBJ2-3; 7 nucleotides agree with TRBD1. V shed 3 bases, J shed 4 bases, and the junction held 5 bases outside the gene matches. The CDR3 length is 14 residues. Germline assignment: CDR1 SGDLS and CDR2 YYNGEE. The whole variable domain, filled in from reference TRBV9 and TRBJ2-3, reads DSGVTQTPKHLITATGQRVTLRCSPRSGDLSVYWYQQSLDQGLQFLIQYYNGEERAKGNILERFSAQQFPDLHSELNLSSLELGDSALYFCASSGPGQADTQYFGPGTRLTVL.